This T cell receptor (beta chain) is drawn from a study of regulatory T cells in long-lasting Graves disease. V was pared by 6 bases and J by 8 bases, with 5 bases between. In germline, CDR1 is MNHNS, CDR2 SASEGT. The CDR3 contains 10 residues. Time point specified: newly diagnosed GD, antithyroid drugs for less than 3 months. The TCR library was made from RNA extracted from PBMCs. Sequencing libraries for TCR beta were prepared with iRepertoire HTBI primers and Arm-PCR of CDR3 regions. TCRdb reprocessed the multiplex PCR reads via MiXCR and lists one record per CDR3 protein. The repertoire consists of roughly 400,000 distinct CDR3 sequences, with about 15% occurring once and the leading ten covering approximately 22%. These data were likewise used in another study, on T cells in Graves' hyperthyroidism and ophthalmopathy.

The V and J genes are TRBV6-1 and TRBJ2-4; D is undetermined. This TCR derives from a woman aged 18-29 years with Graves disease. Sequencing was performed on peripheral blood mononuclear cells (PBMCs), taken at new diagnosis, from a patient treated with antithyroid drugs. The CDR3 sequence: CASSWDIQYF. CDR3 sequence (DNA): TGTGCCAGCAGCTGGGACATTCAGTACTTC.